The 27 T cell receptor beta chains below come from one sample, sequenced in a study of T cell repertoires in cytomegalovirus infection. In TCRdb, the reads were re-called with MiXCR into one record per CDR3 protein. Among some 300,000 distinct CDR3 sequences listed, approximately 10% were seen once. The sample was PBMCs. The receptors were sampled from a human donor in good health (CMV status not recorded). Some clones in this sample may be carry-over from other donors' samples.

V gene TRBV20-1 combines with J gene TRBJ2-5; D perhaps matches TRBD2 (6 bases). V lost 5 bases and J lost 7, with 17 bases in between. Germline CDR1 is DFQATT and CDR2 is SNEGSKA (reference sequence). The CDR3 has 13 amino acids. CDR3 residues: CSARDSIRGTQYF. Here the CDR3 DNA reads TGCAGTGCTCGGGACTCCATCCGGGGGACCCAGTACTTC.

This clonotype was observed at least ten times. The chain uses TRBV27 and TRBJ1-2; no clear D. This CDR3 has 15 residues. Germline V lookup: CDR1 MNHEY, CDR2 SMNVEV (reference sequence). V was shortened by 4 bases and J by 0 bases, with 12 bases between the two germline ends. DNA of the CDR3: TGTGCCAGCAGTTCCTATGACGGAACTAACTATGGCTACACCTTC. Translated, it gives CASSSYDGTNYGYTF.

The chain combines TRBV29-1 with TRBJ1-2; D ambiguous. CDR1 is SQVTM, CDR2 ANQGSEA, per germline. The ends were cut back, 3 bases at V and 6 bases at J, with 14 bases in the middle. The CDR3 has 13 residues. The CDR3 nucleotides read TGCAGCGTTGACGGGAGGTGGATTGATGGCTACACCTTC. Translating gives CSVDGRWIDGYTF.

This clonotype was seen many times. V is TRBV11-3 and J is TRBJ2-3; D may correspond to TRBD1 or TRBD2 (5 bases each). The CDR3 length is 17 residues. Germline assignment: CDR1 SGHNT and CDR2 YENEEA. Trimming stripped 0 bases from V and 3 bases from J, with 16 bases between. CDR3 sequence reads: CASSLEGPTEQTDTQYF. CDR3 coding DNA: TGTGCCAGCAGCTTAGAGGGACCGACGGAGCAAACAGATACGCAGTATTTT.

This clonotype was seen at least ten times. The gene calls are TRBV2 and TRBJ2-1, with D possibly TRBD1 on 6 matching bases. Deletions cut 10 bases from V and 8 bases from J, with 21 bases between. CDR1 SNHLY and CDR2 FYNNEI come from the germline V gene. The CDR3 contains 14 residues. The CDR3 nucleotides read TGTGCCACCCACAAGGGGGATACTTTAGATGAGCAGTTCTTC. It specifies CATHKGDTLDEQFF.

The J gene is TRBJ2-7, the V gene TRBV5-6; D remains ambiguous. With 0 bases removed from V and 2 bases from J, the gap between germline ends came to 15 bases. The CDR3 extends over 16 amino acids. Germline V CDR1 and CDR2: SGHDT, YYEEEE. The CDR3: CASSLAIGHQPYEQYV. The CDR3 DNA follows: TGTGCCAGCAGCTTGGCCATTGGGCACCAACCCTACGAGCAGTACGTC.

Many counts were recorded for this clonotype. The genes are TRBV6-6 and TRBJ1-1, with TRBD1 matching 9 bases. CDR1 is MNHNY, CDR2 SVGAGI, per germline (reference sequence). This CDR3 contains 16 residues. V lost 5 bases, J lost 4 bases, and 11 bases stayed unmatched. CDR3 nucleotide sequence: TGTGCCAGCAGTCCGAGCGACAGGGGGGGGGGCACTGAAGCTTTCTTT. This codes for CASSPSDRGGGTEAFF.

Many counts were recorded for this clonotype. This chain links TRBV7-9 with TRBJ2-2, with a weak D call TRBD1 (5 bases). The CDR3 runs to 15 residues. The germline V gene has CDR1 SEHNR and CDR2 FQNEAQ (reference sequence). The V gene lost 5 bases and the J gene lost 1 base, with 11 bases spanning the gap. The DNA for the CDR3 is TGTGCCAGCAGCCTGACAGCACTGAACACCGGGGAGCTGTTTTTT. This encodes CASSLTALNTGELFF.

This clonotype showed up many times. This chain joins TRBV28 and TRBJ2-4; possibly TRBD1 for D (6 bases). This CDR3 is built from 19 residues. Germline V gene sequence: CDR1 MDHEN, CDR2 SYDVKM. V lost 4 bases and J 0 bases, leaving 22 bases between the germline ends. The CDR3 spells CASSSRTDRPFLAKNIQYF. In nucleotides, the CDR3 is TGTGCCAGCAGTTCCCGGACAGATCGGCCCTTTTTAGCCAAAAACATTCAGTACTTC.

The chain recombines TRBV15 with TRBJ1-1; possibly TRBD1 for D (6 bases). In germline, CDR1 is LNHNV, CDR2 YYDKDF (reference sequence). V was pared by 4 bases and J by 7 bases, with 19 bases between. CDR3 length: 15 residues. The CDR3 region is CATSTKTGTKIEAFF. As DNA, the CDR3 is TGTGCCACCAGCACAAAAACCGGGACAAAAATTGAAGCTTTCTTT.

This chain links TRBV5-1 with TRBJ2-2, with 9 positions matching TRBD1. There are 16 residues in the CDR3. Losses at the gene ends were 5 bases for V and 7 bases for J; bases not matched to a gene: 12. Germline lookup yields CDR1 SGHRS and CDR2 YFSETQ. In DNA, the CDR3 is TGCGCCAGCAGGCTCCTCGGGACAGGGTCGGTCGGGGAGCTGTTTTTT. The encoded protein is CASRLLGTGSVGELFF.

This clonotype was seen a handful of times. In DNA, the CDR3 is TGTGCCAGCAGTTTTGGGACAGATAATACTGAAGCTTTCTTT. It is translated as CASSFGTDNTEAFF. The gene calls are TRBV6-1 and TRBJ1-1; TRBD1 aligns across 7 bases. The CDR3 has 14 amino acids. With V trimmed by 5 bases and J by 5 bases, 8 bases remained unmatched. Per germline, CDR1 MNHNS and CDR2 SASEGT.

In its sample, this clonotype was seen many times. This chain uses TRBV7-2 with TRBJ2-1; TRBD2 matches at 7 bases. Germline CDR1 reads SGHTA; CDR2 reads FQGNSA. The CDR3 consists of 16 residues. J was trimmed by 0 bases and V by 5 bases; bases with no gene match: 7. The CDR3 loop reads CASSPTSRSSYNEQFF. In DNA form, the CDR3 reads TGTGCCAGCAGCCCGACTAGCAGGAGCTCCTACAATGAGCAGTTCTTC.

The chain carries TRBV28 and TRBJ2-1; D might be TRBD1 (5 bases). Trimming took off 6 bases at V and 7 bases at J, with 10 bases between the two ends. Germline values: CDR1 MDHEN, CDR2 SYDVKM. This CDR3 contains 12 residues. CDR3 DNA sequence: TGTGCCAGCAGCCCAGACAGAAATGAGCAGTTCTTC. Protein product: CASSPDRNEQFF. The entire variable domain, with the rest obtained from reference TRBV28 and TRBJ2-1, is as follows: DVKVTQSSRYLVKRTGEKVFLECVQDMDHENMFWYRQDPGLGLRLIYFSYDVKMKEKGDIPEGYSVSREKKERFSLILESASTNQTSMYLCASSPDRNEQFFGPGTRLTVL.

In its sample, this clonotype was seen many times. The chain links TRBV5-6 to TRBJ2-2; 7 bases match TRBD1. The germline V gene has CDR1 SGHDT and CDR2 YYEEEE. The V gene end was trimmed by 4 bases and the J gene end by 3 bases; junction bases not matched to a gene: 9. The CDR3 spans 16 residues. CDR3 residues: CASSEGAKGDTGELFF. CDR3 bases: TGTGCCAGCAGCGAGGGGGCCAAGGGTGACACCGGGGAGCTGTTTTTT.

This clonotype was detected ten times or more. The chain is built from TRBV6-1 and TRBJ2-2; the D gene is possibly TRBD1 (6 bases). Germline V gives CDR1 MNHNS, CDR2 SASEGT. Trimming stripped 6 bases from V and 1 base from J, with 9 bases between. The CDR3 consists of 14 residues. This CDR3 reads CASRRTENTGELFF. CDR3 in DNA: TGTGCCAGCAGGAGGACAGAGAACACCGGGGAGCTGTTTTTT.

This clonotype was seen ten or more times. The CDR3 loop reads CSAVGTANEKLFF. CDR3 sequence (DNA): TGCAGTGCTGTGGGGACAGCTAATGAAAAACTGTTTTTT. This rearrangement joins TRBV20-1 to TRBJ1-4, with 7 bases that match TRBD1. Germline V CDR1 and CDR2: DFQATT, SNEGSKA (reference sequence). Trimming took 5 bases from V and 3 from J; bases not matched to a gene: 3. The CDR3 extends over 13 amino acids.

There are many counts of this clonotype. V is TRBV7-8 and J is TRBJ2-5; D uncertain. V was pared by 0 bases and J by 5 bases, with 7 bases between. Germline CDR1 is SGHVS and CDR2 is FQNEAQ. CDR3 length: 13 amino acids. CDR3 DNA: TGTGCCAGCAGCTTAGCCGGCGTGGAGACCCAGTACTTC. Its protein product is CASSLAGVETQYF.

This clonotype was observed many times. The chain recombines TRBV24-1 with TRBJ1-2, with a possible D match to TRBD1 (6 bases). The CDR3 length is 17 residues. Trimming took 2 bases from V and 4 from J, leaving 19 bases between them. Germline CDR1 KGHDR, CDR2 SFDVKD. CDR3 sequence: CATSDSARGRVGYGYTF. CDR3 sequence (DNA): TGTGCCACCAGTGATTCCGCCAGGGGACGTGTCGGCTATGGCTACACCTTC.

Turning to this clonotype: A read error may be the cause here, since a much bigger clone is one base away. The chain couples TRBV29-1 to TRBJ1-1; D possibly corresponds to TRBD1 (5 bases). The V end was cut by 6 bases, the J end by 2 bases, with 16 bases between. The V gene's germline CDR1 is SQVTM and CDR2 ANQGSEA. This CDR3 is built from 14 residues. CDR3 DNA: TGCAGCGTCGGTTTCGGGGGTGTTAACACTGAAGCTTTCTTT. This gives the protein CSVGFGGVNTEAFF.

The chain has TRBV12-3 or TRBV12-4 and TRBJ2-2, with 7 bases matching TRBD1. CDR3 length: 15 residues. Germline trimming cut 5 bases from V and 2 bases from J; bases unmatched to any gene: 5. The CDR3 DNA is TGTGCCAGCAGTATACAGGGGTTAAACACCGGGGAGCTGTTTTTT. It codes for CASSIQGLNTGELFF.

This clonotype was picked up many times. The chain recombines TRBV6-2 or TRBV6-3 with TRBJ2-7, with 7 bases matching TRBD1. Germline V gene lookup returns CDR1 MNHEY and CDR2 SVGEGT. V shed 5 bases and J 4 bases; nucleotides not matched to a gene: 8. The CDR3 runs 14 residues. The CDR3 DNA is TGTGCCAGCAGTGAACAGGGGAATGGGTACGAGCAGTACGTC. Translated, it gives CASSEQGNGYEQYV.

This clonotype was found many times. Written as DNA, the CDR3 is TGTGCCAGCAGCTATGTTCAGGGCAATGAGCAGTTCTTC. Amino acids: CASSYVQGNEQFF. The chain joins TRBV12-3 or TRBV12-4 to TRBJ2-1; tentatively, D is TRBD1 (5 bases). The length of the CDR3 is 13 residues. Trimming stripped 6 bases from V and 6 bases from J, with 12 bases between.

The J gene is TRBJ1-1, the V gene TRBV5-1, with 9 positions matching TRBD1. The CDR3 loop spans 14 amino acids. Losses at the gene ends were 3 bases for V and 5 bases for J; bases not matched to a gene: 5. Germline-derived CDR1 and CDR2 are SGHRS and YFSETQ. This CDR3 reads CASSWGQGYTEAFF. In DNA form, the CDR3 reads TGCGCCAGCAGCTGGGGACAGGGCTATACTGAAGCTTTCTTT.

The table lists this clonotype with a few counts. The CDR3 region is CASSSGLAGGETQYF. For the CDR3, the DNA is TGTGCCAGCAGCTCGGGACTAGCGGGGGGAGAGACCCAGTACTTC. The chain combines TRBV11-3 with TRBJ2-5, with 15 bases lining up with TRBD2. Unmatched junction bases numbered 1, after V lost 4 bases and J lost 4 bases. The germline gives CDR1 SGHNT, CDR2 YENEEA. The CDR3 consists of 15 residues.

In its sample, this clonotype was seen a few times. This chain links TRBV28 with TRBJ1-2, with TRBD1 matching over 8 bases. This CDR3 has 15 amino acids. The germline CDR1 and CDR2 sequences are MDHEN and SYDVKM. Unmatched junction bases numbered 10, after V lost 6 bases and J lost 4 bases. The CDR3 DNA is TGTGCCAGCAGCCAACCGGGACAGGAGATCTATGGCTACACCTTC. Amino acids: CASSQPGQEIYGYTF.

CDR3 protein: CASRRTEKETQYF. As DNA, the CDR3 is TGTGCCAGCAGAAGGACGGAAAAGGAGACCCAGTACTTC. The chain links TRBV6-2 or TRBV6-3 to TRBJ2-5; D gene uncertain. The CDR3 contains 13 residues. The V and J ends lost 6 bases and 5 bases respectively, with 13 bases between them. The V gene's germline CDR1 is MNHEY and CDR2 SVGEGT.